This entry is about one T cell receptor beta chain. The antigen is unknown. The CDR3 has 14 amino acids. Trimming at V came to 5 bases and at J to 3 bases, leaving 7 bases not matched to a gene. In germline, CDR1 is PRHDT, CDR2 FYEKMQ (reference sequence). TCR beta sequencing covered blood CD8+ and CD4+ T cells. This sample was taken from a study of CD8 T cells in Susac syndrome. Study background: When blood was drawn, the patients with Susac syndrome were therapy-naive, on corticosteroids, or on intravenous immunoglobulin alone. Study-wide results and caveats: In TEMRA cells and active patients, CD8+ clonal expansion in Susac reached its peak. The number of Susac-specific public clones found was some 17 in total CD8+ repertoires and roughly 5 in CD8+ TEMRA repertoires.

Random-hexamer reverse transcription was applied to about 0.5 to 1 ug RNA. One entry per CDR3 protein, called by TCRdb with MiXCR from the immunoSEQ multiplex PCR reads. Among 100,000 or so distinct CDR3 sequences listed, about 95% were seen once. The rearrangement links TRBV13 to TRBJ2-7; 7 nucleotides line up with TRBD1. This clonotype originated in a human donor with Susac syndrome. Specimen: CD8+ T cells from PBMCs. The CDR3 region has the DNA TGTGCCAGCAGCACCCGACAGGGCTTCTACGAGCAGTACTTC. Protein: CASSTRQGFYEQYF.